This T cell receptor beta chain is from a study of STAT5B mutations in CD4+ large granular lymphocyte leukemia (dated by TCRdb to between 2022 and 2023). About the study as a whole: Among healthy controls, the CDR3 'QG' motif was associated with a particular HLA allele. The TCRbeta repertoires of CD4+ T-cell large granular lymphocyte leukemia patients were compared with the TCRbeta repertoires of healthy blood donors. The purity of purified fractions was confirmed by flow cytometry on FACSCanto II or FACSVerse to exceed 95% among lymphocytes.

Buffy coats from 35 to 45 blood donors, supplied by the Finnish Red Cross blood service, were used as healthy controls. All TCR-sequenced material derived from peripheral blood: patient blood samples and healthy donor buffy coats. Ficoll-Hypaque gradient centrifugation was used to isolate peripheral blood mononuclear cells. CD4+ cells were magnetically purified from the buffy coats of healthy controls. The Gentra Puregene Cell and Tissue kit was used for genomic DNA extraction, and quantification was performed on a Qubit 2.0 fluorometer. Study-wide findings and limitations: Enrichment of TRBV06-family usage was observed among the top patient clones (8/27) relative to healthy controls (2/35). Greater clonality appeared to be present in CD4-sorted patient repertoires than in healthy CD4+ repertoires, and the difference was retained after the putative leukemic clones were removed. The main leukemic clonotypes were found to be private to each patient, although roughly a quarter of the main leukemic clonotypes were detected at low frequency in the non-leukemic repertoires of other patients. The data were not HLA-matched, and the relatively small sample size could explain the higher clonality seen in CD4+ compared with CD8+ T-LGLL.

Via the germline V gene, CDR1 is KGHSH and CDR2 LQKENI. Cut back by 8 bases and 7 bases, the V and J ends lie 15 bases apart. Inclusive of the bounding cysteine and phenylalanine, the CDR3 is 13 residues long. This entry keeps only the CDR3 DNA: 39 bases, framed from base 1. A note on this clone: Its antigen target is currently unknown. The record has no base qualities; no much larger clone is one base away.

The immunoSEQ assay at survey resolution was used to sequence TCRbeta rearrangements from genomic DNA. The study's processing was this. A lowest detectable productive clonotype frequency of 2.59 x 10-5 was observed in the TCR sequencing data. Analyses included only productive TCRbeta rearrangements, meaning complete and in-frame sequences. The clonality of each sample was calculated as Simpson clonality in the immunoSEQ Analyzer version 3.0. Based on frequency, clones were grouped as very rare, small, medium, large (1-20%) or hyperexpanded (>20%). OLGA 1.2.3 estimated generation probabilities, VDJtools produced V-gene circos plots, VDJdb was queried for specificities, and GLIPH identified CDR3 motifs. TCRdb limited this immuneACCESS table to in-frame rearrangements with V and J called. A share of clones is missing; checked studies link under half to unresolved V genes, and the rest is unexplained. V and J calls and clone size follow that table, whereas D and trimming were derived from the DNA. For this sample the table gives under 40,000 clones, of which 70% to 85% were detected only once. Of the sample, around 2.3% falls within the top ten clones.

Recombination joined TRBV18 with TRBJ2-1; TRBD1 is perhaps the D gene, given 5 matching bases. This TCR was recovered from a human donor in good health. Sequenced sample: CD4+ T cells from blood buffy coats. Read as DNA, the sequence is TGTGCCAGCAGACCAGGGATCCGGAATGAGCAGTTCTTC. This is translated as CASRPGIRNEQFF.